These 21 T cell receptor beta chains came from one sample sequenced in a study of OX40 agonist ivuxolimab in advanced cancers. Method: immunoSEQ multiplex PCR; TCRdb's copy keeps in-frame clones and lacks some. The sample shows tens of thousands of clones, roughly nine tenths of them seen only once. Sequencing used CD4+ or CD8+ T cells sorted from blood, obtained in a trial of the OX40 agonist ivuxolimab. The receptors stem from an adult with an advanced solid tumor such as melanoma, head and neck, liver or kidney cancer.

This clone was seen a few times. This rearrangement joins TRBV12-2 to TRBJ2-3; TRBD1 reflects the table's D call only, with no check against the DNA. TRBV12-2 constitutes a pseudogene. This CDR3 contains 22 residues. Written as DNA, the CDR3 is TGTGCAAGTCGCTTAGTTTCCGAGGGGGGCCGGCCGGGACAGGCTAAATCAGATACGCAGTATTTT. Translation: CASRLVSEGGRPGQAKSDTQYF.

The V gene is TRBV11-2, the J gene TRBJ2-2, with D possibly TRBD1 on 5 matching bases. CDR3 length: 13 amino acids. Trimming took 5 bases from V and 7 from J, leaving 11 bases between them. CDR1 is SGHAT and CDR2 is FQNNGV in the germline V gene. CDR3 DNA: TGTGCCAGCAGCGGGGCAGTTAGCGGGGAGCTGTTTTTT. It yields the protein CASSGAVSGELFF.

The chain is built from TRBV7-9 and TRBJ2-7; 7 positions match TRBD1. The CDR3 is 14 residues long. V gave up 7 bases and J gave up 3 bases; unmatched junction bases: 9. Looked up from germline, CDR1 is SEHNR and CDR2 is FQNEAQ (reference sequence). The CDR3 sequence: CASTRDSKYYEQYF. The CDR3 coding sequence is TGTGCCAGCACCCGGGACAGCAAGTACTACGAGCAGTACTTC. The full variable domain, its missing parts supplied by reference TRBV7-9 and TRBJ2-7, is DTGVSQNPRHKITKRGQNVTFRCDPISEHNRLYWYRQTLGQGPEFLTYFQNEAQLEKSRLLSDRFSAERPKGSFSTLEIQRTEQGDSAMYLCASTRDSKYYEQYFGPGTRLTVT.

This clone was seen just once. The chain joins TRBV12-5 to TRBJ1-2, with TRBD1 matching 8 bases. Germline assignment: CDR1 LGHNT and CDR2 FRNRAP. With 3 bases clipped from V and 12 bases from J, the junction kept 9 bases outside the gene matches. The CDR3 has 13 amino acids. CDR3 bases: TGTGCTAGTGGTTTAGGCCGGGACAGGCAGAACACCTTC. Amino acids: CASGLGRDRQNTF.

V usage is TRBV28 and J usage is TRBJ1-5; possibly TRBD1 for D (5 bases). V lost 6 bases, J lost 10 bases, and 16 bases lay in between. The length of the CDR3 is 13 residues. CDR1 MDHEN and CDR2 SYDVKM come from the germline V gene. The CDR3 nucleotides are TGTGCCAGCAGAGGCACAGGAGGGGTTCCCCAGCATTTT. Residues: CASRGTGGVPQHF.

The chain combines TRBV7-9 with TRBJ2-7, with 12 bases identical to TRBD1. V lost 2 bases, J lost 5 bases, and 7 bases stayed unmatched. This CDR3 has 16 residues. The V gene's germline CDR1 is SEHNR and CDR2 FQNEAQ (reference sequence). The CDR3 DNA follows: TGTGCCAGCAGCTTAACCGGGACAGGGGGCAGCGACGAGCAGTACTTC. Residues: CASSLTGTGGSDEQYF.

The rearrangement links TRBV6-5 to TRBJ1-1, with 9 bases lining up with TRBD1. Germline loops: CDR1 MNHEY, CDR2 SVGAGI. This CDR3 has 14 residues. V trimming: 5 bases; J trimming: 1 base; junction bases outside the gene matches: 2. CDR3: CASSGQGKNTEAFF. The CDR3 nucleotides read TGTGCCAGCAGTGGACAGGGGAAGAACACTGAAGCTTTCTTT.

The V gene is TRBV10-3, the J gene TRBJ2-7; no reliable D call. This CDR3 has 12 amino acids. V lost 4 bases, J lost 2 bases, and 6 bases lay in between. Germline assignment: CDR1 ENHRY and CDR2 SYGVKD. The CDR3 here is CAISVSTYEQYF. The CDR3 nucleotides are TGTGCCATCAGTGTGTCAACCTACGAGCAGTACTTC.

The chain recombines TRBV5-4 with TRBJ2-3, with 7 nucleotides matching TRBD2. The ends lost 0 bases at V and 6 bases at J; junction bases unmatched: 10. Germline V gene sequence: CDR1 SGHNT, CDR2 YYREEE (reference sequence). The CDR3 loop spans 16 amino acids. CDR3 region: CASSLDTVGGVDTQYF. CDR3 nucleotide sequence: TGTGCCAGCAGCTTGGATACCGTGGGAGGGGTGGATACGCAGTATTTT.

The genes are TRBV27 and TRBJ2-5; TRBD1 aligns across 10 bases. Losses at the gene ends were 3 bases for V and 2 bases for J; bases not matched to a gene: 6. Germline assignment: CDR1 MNHEY and CDR2 SMNVEV (reference sequence). The CDR3 is 16 amino acids. For the CDR3, the DNA is TGTGCCAGCAGTTTTTCGACAGGGGGCGGACAAGAGACCCAGTACTTC. Its protein is CASSFSTGGGQETQYF.

The V and J genes are TRBV28 and TRBJ1-5; weak D call: TRBD1 (5 bases). V was pared by 6 bases and J by 0 bases, with 12 bases between. CDR1 is MDHEN, CDR2 SYDVKM, per germline. The CDR3 runs 15 residues. In nucleotides, the CDR3 is TGTGCCAGCAGGGCGACAGACTATAGCAATCAGCCCCAGCATTTT. Translated: CASRATDYSNQPQHF.

V usage is TRBV27 and J usage is TRBJ1-5; 9 nucleotides align to TRBD1. V gave up 5 bases and J gave up 7 bases; unmatched junction bases: 6. CDR3 length: 14 amino acids. CDR1 MNHEY and CDR2 SMNVEV come from the germline V gene (reference sequence). CDR3 sequence reads: CASSPRQGVQPQHF. The CDR3 DNA sequence: TGTGCCAGCAGTCCCCGACAGGGGGTACAGCCCCAGCATTTT.

The chain has TRBV5-1 and TRBJ2-1; 7 bases align to TRBD1. Germline V gene lookup returns CDR1 SGHRS and CDR2 YFSETQ. The CDR3 length is 14 residues. Trimming removed 7 bases from V and 5 bases from J; junction bases left unmatched: 9. The CDR3 DNA sequence: TGCGCCAGCGCCTGGGTAGGGGGCCACAATGAGCAGTTCTTC. Translating gives CASAWVGGHNEQFF.

This chain links TRBV10-3 with TRBJ2-5, with 8 positions matching TRBD1. Germline-derived CDR1 and CDR2 are ENHRY and SYGVKD. The trim removed 11 bases at V and 4 bases at J, leaving 9 bases unmatched. CDR3 size: 13 residues. The CDR3 coding sequence is TGTGCCTCTTCAGGGGGCGAGGGAGAGACCCAGTACTTC. This codes for CASSGGEGETQYF.

The chain uses TRBV5-6 and TRBJ1-1; D perhaps matches TRBD1 (6 bases). Per germline, CDR1 SGHDT and CDR2 YYEEEE. Trimming pared 3 bases from V and 6 bases from J, leaving 18 bases between. This CDR3 is built from 15 residues. CDR3 sequence reads: CASSYMGTLGSEAFF. Written as DNA, the CDR3 is TGTGCCAGCAGCTACATGGGGACATTAGGTTCTGAAGCTTTCTTT.

V usage is TRBV5-6 and J usage is TRBJ2-1; weak D call: TRBD2 (5 bases). Germline V gene sequence: CDR1 SGHDT, CDR2 YYEEEE. The CDR3 covers 15 residues. V was trimmed by 2 bases and J by 0 bases, leaving 9 bases between them. The chain's CDR3 is CASSFGISSYNEQFF. The CDR3 nucleotides read TGTGCCAGCAGCTTCGGGATTAGCTCCTACAATGAGCAGTTCTTC.

The chain carries TRBV27 and TRBJ2-6; 12 bases align to TRBD1. The CDR3 is 18 residues long. Germline loops: CDR1 MNHEY, CDR2 SMNVEV (reference sequence). V shed 8 bases, J shed 4 bases, and the junction held 12 bases outside the gene matches. The chain's CDR3 is CASRLQGQGAPGANVLTF. Written as DNA, the CDR3 is TGTGCCAGCCGACTCCAGGGACAGGGGGCGCCCGGGGCCAACGTCCTGACTTTC.

V usage is TRBV15 and J usage is TRBJ1-2; 8 nucleotides match TRBD1. Germline assignment: CDR1 LNHNV and CDR2 YYDKDF (reference sequence). The CDR3 sequence is 15 residues long. V shed 0 bases and J 8 bases; nucleotides not matched to a gene: 8. The DNA for the CDR3 is TGTGCCACCAGCAGAGATAAGGACAGGGAGACGGGCTACACCTTC. It yields the protein CATSRDKDRETGYTF.

The rearrangement links TRBV7-8 to TRBJ1-4; D unclear. The V gene lost 5 bases and the J gene lost 0 bases, with 10 bases spanning the gap. The CDR3 loop spans 15 amino acids. Germline loops: CDR1 SGHVS, CDR2 FQNEAQ. This chain's CDR3 is CASSGRTATNEKLFF. CDR3 DNA sequence: TGTGCCAGCAGCGGCCGGACCGCAACTAATGAAAAACTGTTTTTT.

The chain has TRBV28 and TRBJ2-1; D could derive from TRBD1 or TRBD2 (6 bases each). The CDR3 is 14 amino acids. Germline CDR1 is MDHEN and CDR2 is SYDVKM. V was trimmed by 4 bases and J by 4 bases, leaving 11 bases between them. The CDR3 DNA follows: TGTGCCAGCAGTTATGGGGGGCCATACAATGAGCAGTTCTTC. This gives the protein CASSYGGPYNEQFF.

The genes are TRBV5-1 and TRBJ2-2, with 7 positions matching TRBD1. V was clipped by 5 bases and J by 5 bases; unmatched bases: 3. CDR1 and CDR2 from the germline V gene are SGHRS and YFSETQ. CDR3 length: 13 amino acids. As DNA, the CDR3 is TGCGCCAGCAGGTCACAGGGGACCGGGGAGCTGTTTTTT. Protein product: CASRSQGTGELFF. Drawing the rest from reference TRBV5-1 and TRBJ2-2, the complete variable domain is KAGVTQTPRYLIKTRGQQVTLSCSPISGHRSVSWYQQTPGQGLQFLFEYFSETQRNKGNFPGRFSGRQFSNSRSEMNVSTLELGDSALYLCASRSQGTGELFFGEGSRLTVL.